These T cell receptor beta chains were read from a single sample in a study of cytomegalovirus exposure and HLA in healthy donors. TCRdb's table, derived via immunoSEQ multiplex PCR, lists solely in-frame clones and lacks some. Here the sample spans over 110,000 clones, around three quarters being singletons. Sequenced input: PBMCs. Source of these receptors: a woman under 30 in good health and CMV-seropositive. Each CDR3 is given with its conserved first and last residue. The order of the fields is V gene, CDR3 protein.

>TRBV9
CASSAQGLAGQTQSYNEQFF
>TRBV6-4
CASSATGGGRADTQYF
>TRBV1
CTSSQRLGAYGYTF
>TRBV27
CASSFGGAYNQPQHF
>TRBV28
CASSGQLNTEAFF
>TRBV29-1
CSVFSLDTQYF
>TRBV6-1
CASSESAGGLQETQYF
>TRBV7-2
CASSAPGLAGGTETQYF
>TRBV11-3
CASSLSPQGEAFF
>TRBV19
CASSTGRDTQYF
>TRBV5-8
CASSLGQGGQPQHF
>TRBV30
CAWSVQGTENSPLHF
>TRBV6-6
CASSSGGDTETFF
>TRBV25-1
CASSDLRGGGGELFF
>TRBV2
CASSGTGNQPQHF
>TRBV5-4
CASSYLAGGNTGELFF
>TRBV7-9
CASSSGQGANVGYTF
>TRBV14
CASSLTANYGYTF
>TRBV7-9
CASSLEGLAGASTEYF
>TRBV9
CASSVGLGTATTNEKLFF
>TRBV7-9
CSSSPPVPGQGIREQYF
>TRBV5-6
CASSLFSSGELFF
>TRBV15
CATSRDPGQGSYEQYF
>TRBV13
CASSLISAGGSGNTIYF
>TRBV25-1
CALVGLAGFPYNEQFF
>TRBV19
CASSIRDRGPTDTQYF
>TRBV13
CASSPRLLGPIGGNTEAFF
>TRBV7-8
CASSRGGAGHYEQYF
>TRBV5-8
CASSLNSKGASNQPQHF
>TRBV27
CASGTGGSGANVLTF
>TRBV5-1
CASSPRDRGLRSGNTIYF
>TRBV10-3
CAISDEGLTGELFF
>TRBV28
CASRPPGGTGELFF
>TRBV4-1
CASRPQGSNYGYTF
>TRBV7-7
CASSLWFCGPSEPQHF
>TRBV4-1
CASSQEAWYGSYNSPLHF
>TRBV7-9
CASRSTGETEAFF
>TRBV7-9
CASSLGQTNTEAFF
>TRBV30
CAWSDRGATEAFF
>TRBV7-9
CASGSAGGLTGELFF
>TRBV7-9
CASSFSSVGGDTQYF
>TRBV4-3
CASSQSSGMNTEAFF
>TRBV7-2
CASSLGGGTGFLGHGYTF
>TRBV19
CASSHGQGNGKLFF
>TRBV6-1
CASSEYPSGNSPLHF
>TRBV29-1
CSVDGGGVRQYF
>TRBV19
CASSIDRGQAYNEQFF
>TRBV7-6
CATTPLSGANVLTF
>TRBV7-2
CASTLERGTDTQYF
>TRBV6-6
CASDKDSSYNEQFF
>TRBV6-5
CASSYARDRPSQQYF
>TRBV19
CASSFQGNTEAFF
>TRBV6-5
CASSAAGQGSSPLHF
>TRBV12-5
CASGLVPGGASYEQYF
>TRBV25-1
CASSGLAGGPNTGELFF
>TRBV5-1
CASARRDRGDTQYF
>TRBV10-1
CASSASRPDSRNSPLHF
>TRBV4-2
CASSQEGGGGTIYF
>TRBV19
CASSTDRYSGNTIYF